The sequence of this T cell receptor (beta chain) was determined in a study of blood T cell repertoires in COVID-19. The protocol was immunoSEQ multiplex PCR, while the TCRdb copy is restricted to in-frame clones and leaves out a portion. The sample holds about 300,000 clones, about 90% seen once. The specimen was peripheral blood. The clonotype was recovered from a woman between 25 and 40 years old with COVID-19, enrolled during active disease.

The chain's CDR3 is CATSGTGLYGYTF. CDR3 in DNA: TGTGCCACCAGTGGAACTGGACTCTATGGCTACACCTTC. V is TRBV24-1 and J is TRBJ1-2; no definite D call. With 5 bases removed from V and 4 bases from J, the gap between germline ends came to 10 bases. The germline gives CDR1 KGHDR, CDR2 SFDVKD. CDR3 length: 13 amino acids.